The 20 T cell receptor beta chains in this list originate from one sample, sequenced in a study of human T cells and chemical hapten exposure. TCRdb itself ran the RACE reads through MiXCR, one entry per CDR3 protein. The profile shows some 90,000 distinct CDR3 sequences, approximately 10% of them singletons. This sample's time point: patch test 2, 6 weeks after DPC sensitization. Treatment indicated: therapeutic diphenylcyclopropenone sensitization with weekly scalp DPC. The sequencing here drew on whole blood, taken in connection with sensitization to the hapten diphenylcyclopropenone (DPC). The receptors originated from a woman in her 40s with alopecia areata. Some clones in this sample may be carry-over from other donors' samples.

This clonotype occurred many times. The chain links TRBV4-3 to TRBJ2-3; TRBD2 aligns across 13 bases. CDR3 length: 15 residues. Trimming cost V 4 bases and J 5 bases; bases outside gene matches: 3. Looked up from germline, CDR1 is LGHNA and CDR2 is YSLEER. In DNA, the CDR3 is TGCGCCAGCAGCCCAACTAGCGGGGGGGTAGATACGCAGTATTTT. This gives the protein CASSPTSGGVDTQYF.

This clonotype was seen repeatedly, ten times or more. J is TRBJ2-1 and V is TRBV7-9; D is unclear. The CDR3 is 14 amino acids. V was shortened by 4 bases and J by 9 bases, with 16 bases between the two germline ends. CDR1 and CDR2 from the germline V gene are SEHNR and FQNEAQ (reference sequence). The CDR3 region has the DNA TGTGCCAGCAGCTCCCCCGGTGGGGTAGGTGAGCAGTTCTTC. Its protein is CASSSPGGVGEQFF.

This clonotype came up many times. The chain employs TRBV7-2 and TRBJ2-7, with D unresolved. V lost 5 bases and J lost 5, with 7 bases in between. Germline lookup yields CDR1 SGHTA and CDR2 FQGNSA. The CDR3 is 11 residues long. The CDR3 nucleotides are TGTGCCAGCAGCCGGTATGACGAGCAGTACTTC. Protein product: CASSRYDEQYF.

This clonotype was recorded many times. The chain couples TRBV28 to TRBJ2-7; D might be TRBD2 (6 bases). Germline-derived CDR1 and CDR2 are MDHEN and SYDVKM. This CDR3 comprises 13 residues. With 7 bases removed from V and 6 bases from J, the gap between germline ends came to 16 bases. This CDR3 is CASIGTYTFEQYF. In nucleotides, the CDR3 is TGTGCCAGCATTGGGACTTATACTTTCGAGCAGTACTTC.

This clonotype was counted ten times or more. The V gene is TRBV3-1, the J gene TRBJ2-7; D is unclear. This CDR3 spans 14 amino acids. Germline CDR1 LGHDT, CDR2 YNNKEL (reference sequence). V shed 0 bases and J shed 2 bases, with 8 bases lying between them. The CDR3 spells CASSQDRRAYEQYF. CDR3 DNA sequence: TGTGCCAGCAGCCAAGATAGAAGGGCCTACGAGCAGTACTTC.

This chain links TRBV11-2 with TRBJ1-1; D is undetermined. V was cut by 1 base and J by 0 bases, with 6 bases left in between. The CDR3 has 14 residues. CDR1 and CDR2 (germline): SGHAT, FQNNGV. The CDR3 region has the DNA TGTGCCAGCAGCTTAGTGTCTGTGAACACTGAAGCTTTCTTT. Protein product: CASSLVSVNTEAFF.

The chain combines TRBV9 with TRBJ1-1; weak D call: TRBD1 (5 bases). CDR1 is SGDLS, CDR2 YYNGEE, per germline. CDR3 size: 15 residues. Deletions cut 3 bases from V and 1 base from J, with 13 bases between. The CDR3 is CASSAEGHGNTEAFF. The CDR3 nucleotides read TGTGCCAGCAGCGCCGAGGGGCACGGGAACACTGAAGCTTTCTTT.

This clonotype was seen only a few times. The gene calls are TRBV4-2 and TRBJ2-3; TRBD2 agrees at 8 bases. The ends lost 0 bases at V and 3 bases at J; junction bases unmatched: 11. This CDR3 has 18 residues. Germline V gene sequence: CDR1 LGHNA, CDR2 YNFKEQ. CDR3 DNA: TGTGCCAGCAGCCAAGAAATCGTCGCTAGCGGGCTGACAGATACGCAGTATTTT. It encodes CASSQEIVASGLTDTQYF.

This clonotype was detected many times. The CDR3 bases are TGTGCCAGCTCTGTAACCAGGGGCACCACAGATACGCAGTATTTT. Encoded protein: CASSVTRGTTDTQYF. The chain couples TRBV18 to TRBJ2-3; maybe TRBD1 (6 bases). The CDR3 length is 15 residues. V lost 6 bases and J 2 bases, leaving 15 bases between the germline ends. Germline V gene lookup returns CDR1 KGHSH and CDR2 LQKENI.

This clonotype has ten or more counts. CDR3 protein: CATSDATWNYGYTF. The CDR3 nucleotides read TGTGCCACCAGTGACGCCACTTGGAACTATGGCTACACCTTC. The V call is TRBV24-1, the J call TRBJ1-2; D unresolved. V dropped 4 bases and J dropped 2 bases, with 10 bases sitting between them. Germline V gene sequence: CDR1 KGHDR, CDR2 SFDVKD. The CDR3 has 14 amino acids.

The J gene is TRBJ2-1, the V gene TRBV2; D is perhaps TRBD2 (5 bases). TRBJ2-7 explains the end of the DNA better; the J call may be wrong. CDR3 length equals 16 residues. Germline lookup yields CDR1 SNHLY and CDR2 FYNNEI. CDR3 DNA sequence: TGTGCCAGCAGTGAAGTTACTAGGAGCTCCTACAATGAGCAGTACTTC. Translated, it gives CASSEVTRSSYNEQYF.

A few counts support this clonotype. The CDR3 DNA reads TGCAGCGTTATCAGGGGGCGAACTGAAGCTTTCTTT. Protein: CSVIRGRTEAFF. The rearrangement links TRBV29-1 to TRBJ1-1; the match to TRBD1 covers 8 bases. V shed 5 bases and J 5 bases; nucleotides not matched to a gene: 4. CDR3 size: 12 residues. The germline V gene encodes CDR1 SQVTM and CDR2 ANQGSEA. Full variable domain (rest looked up from reference TRBV29-1 and TRBJ1-1): SAVISQKPSRDICQRGTSLTIQCQVDSQVTMMFWYRQQPGQSLTLIATANQGSEATYESGFVIDKFPISRPNLTFSTLTVSNMSPEDSSIYLCSVIRGRTEAFFGQGTRLTVV.

This clonotype was counted many times. V gene TRBV20-1 combines with J gene TRBJ2-7, with a tentative D call TRBD1 (7 bases). Germline V gene sequence: CDR1 DFQATT, CDR2 SNEGSKA (reference sequence). The CDR3 consists of 15 residues. Trimming shortened V by 3 bases and J by 2 bases, and 17 bases separated the two germline ends. The DNA for the CDR3 is TGCAGTGCTAGCGGGAGTCTTCAGGGGGCCTACGAGCAGTACTTC. This encodes CSASGSLQGAYEQYF.

This clonotype has just a few counts. V and J are TRBV20-1 and TRBJ2-3; the match to TRBD2 covers 11 bases. The V gene's germline CDR1 is DFQATT and CDR2 SNEGSKA (reference sequence). CDR3 length: 17 amino acids. The V segment lost 6 bases and the J segment 4 bases; nucleotides outside the gene matches: 15. The CDR3 DNA sequence: TGCAGTGCCCTCCCGCCGAGTAGCGGGAGGGCCCCAGATACGCAGTATTTT. Translation gives CSALPPSSGRAPDTQYF.

This clonotype was detected ten times or more. This chain joins TRBV5-1 and TRBJ2-7, with TRBD2 identical over 8 bases. The CDR3 covers 14 residues. The junction had 3 bases not matched to a gene; V was cut back by 0 bases and J by 4 bases. Germline values: CDR1 SGHRS, CDR2 YFSETQ. CDR3 region: CASSLGSGTYEQYF. DNA for the CDR3: TGCGCCAGCAGCTTGGGTAGCGGGACGTACGAGCAGTACTTC.

This clonotype has only a few counts. The chain links TRBV9 to TRBJ1-1, with D maybe TRBD1 (5 bases). The CDR3 contains 12 residues. V was clipped by 7 bases and J by 6 bases, with 13 bases between them. Germline V CDR1 and CDR2: SGDLS, YYNGEE. The CDR3 nucleotides read TGTGCCAGCCAGGGAGGAGGGGCTGAAGCTTTCTTT. Translation: CASQGGGAEAFF.

This clonotype was detected only a few times. The chain uses TRBV6-1 and TRBJ2-1, with 16 bases fitting TRBD2. This CDR3 comprises 18 residues. J gave up 6 bases and V 10 bases, and 15 bases lay outside the gene matches. Germline CDR1 and CDR2: MNHNS and SASEGT. The CDR3: CATPGTSGRVHPPNEQFF. The CDR3 DNA reads as TGTGCCACCCCCGGGACTAGCGGGAGGGTGCACCCCCCCAATGAGCAGTTCTTC.

This clonotype was found a few times. The V gene is TRBV7-2, the J gene TRBJ2-2, with a weak D call TRBD2 (5 bases). Trimming pared 4 bases from V and 2 bases from J, leaving 11 bases between. The germline CDR1 and CDR2 sequences are SGHTA and FQGNSA. The CDR3 runs 15 residues. The CDR3 region is CASSSLTINTGELFF. CDR3 in DNA: TGTGCCAGCAGCTCGTTGACTATAAACACCGGGGAGCTGTTTTTT. The complete variable domain, with remaining parts taken from reference TRBV7-2 and TRBJ2-2, reads GAGVSQSPSNKVTEKGKDVELRCDPISGHTALYWYRQSLGQGLEFLIYFQGNSAPDKSGLPSDRFSAERTGGSVSTLTIQRTQQEDSAVYLCASSSLTINTGELFFGEGSRLTVL.

V is TRBV27 and J is TRBJ1-2; D possibly corresponds to TRBD1 (6 bases). V was pared by 3 bases and J by 0 bases, with 8 bases between. Germline-derived CDR1 and CDR2 are MNHEY and SMNVEV (reference sequence). The CDR3 has 14 amino acids. In nucleotides, the CDR3 is TGTGCCAGCAGTTTCGGACAGTCTAACTATGGCTACACCTTC. Its translation: CASSFGQSNYGYTF.

This clonotype was recorded many times. The chain is built from TRBV29-1 and TRBJ2-1, with D hard to call. V was cut by 4 bases and J by 8 bases, with 6 bases left in between. The CDR3 has 10 residues. Germline V gives CDR1 SQVTM, CDR2 ANQGSEA. CDR3: CSVAFYEQFF. The DNA of the CDR3 is TGCAGCGTTGCCTTCTATGAGCAGTTCTTC.